The rows below give T cell receptor beta chains drawn from one sample of a study of T cells in Graves' hyperthyroidism and ophthalmopathy. A single record per CDR3 protein comes from TCRdb applying MiXCR to the multiplex PCR reads. The repertoire holds about 210,000 distinct CDR3 sequences, with roughly 15% as singletons. Sequenced input: blood. The receptors originated from a man aged 45-65 years with Graves' hyperthyroidism. CDR3s include the opening cysteine and the closing phenylalanine or tryptophan. The D gene is left open where the match is weak. For some rows the clone size is stated as once, few or many, or as a class when expanded; others skip it.

- | TRBJ2-7 | TRBV30 | many | TGTGCCTGGGGGCTCTTGGACTCCTACGAGCAGTACTTC | CAWGLLDSYEQYF
- | TRBJ2-7 | TRBV12-3/TRBV12-4 | few | TGTGCCAGCACTCTCGAGGGGGATGGCTACGAGCAGTACTTC | CASTLEGDGYEQYF
- | TRBJ2-3 | TRBV7-2 | many | TGTGCCAGCAGCTACGGGACCTCTCGCACAGATACGCAGTATTTT | CASSYGTSRTDTQYF
- | TRBJ2-3 | TRBV18 | many | TGTGCCAGCTCACCCAGTTATGGCACAGATACGCAGTATTTT | CASSPSYGTDTQYF
- | TRBJ2-5 | TRBV19 | - | TGTGCCAGTAGTATAGATCCGGCAGCACAAGAGACCCAGTACTTC | CASSIDPAAQETQYF
TRBD2 | TRBJ2-7 | TRBV12-3/TRBV12-4 | few | TGTGCCAGCAGCCGTAGCGGGAACGAGCAGTACTTC | CASSRSGNEQYF
- | TRBJ1-1 | TRBV6-6 | many | TGTGCCAGCAGTTACCCGTCTACTGAAGCTTTCTTT | CASSYPSTEAFF
- | TRBJ1-5 | TRBV20-1 | many | TGCAGTGCCCGAGGGGGGGGGGGCGAGGTTCAGCCCCAGCATTTT | CSARGGGGEVQPQHF
TRBD1 | TRBJ2-7 | TRBV27 | - | TGTGCCAGCAGTTTACCGGGACAGGGACAGGACGAGCAGTACTTC | CASSLPGQGQDEQYF
TRBD2 | TRBJ2-3 | TRBV7-2 | many | TGTGCCAGCAGCTTAGGAGGGACTAGCGGGACTGATACGCAGTATTTT | CASSLGGTSGTDTQYF
TRBD1 | TRBJ2-2 | TRBV3-1 | few | TGTGCCAGCAGCAGACACCTTGACGGGACAGGGATGGGACCGAACACCGGGGAGCTGTTTTTT | CASSRHLDGTGMGPNTGELFF
TRBD2 | TRBJ2-2 | TRBV20-1 | - | TGCAGTGCTAGACCCCGCAGGCGGGAGCCCAACACCGGGGAGCTGTTTTTT | CSARPRRREPNTGELFF
- | TRBJ1-5 | TRBV11-1 | - | TGTGCCAGCAGCTTGGGGCCGGGGGGAGGTCAGCCCCAGCATTTT | CASSLGPGGGQPQHF
- | TRBJ2-6 | TRBV30 | few | TGTGCCTGGAGGATCTCTGGGGCCAACGTCCTGACTTTC | CAWRISGANVLTF
TRBD1 | TRBJ2-1 | TRBV12-3/TRBV12-4 | many | TGTGCCAGCAGGGGGACAGCCTACTACAATGAGCAGTTCTTC | CASRGTAYYNEQFF
- | TRBJ1-1 | TRBV5-1 | many | TGCGCCAGCAGCTTGGCTGGGCTCCGTGGAACTGAAGCTTTCTTT | CASSLAGLRGTEAFF
- | TRBJ2-7 | TRBV28 | many | TGTGCCAGCAGTGGTCCCGCCCGGGGGAGAGAGCAGTACTTC | CASSGPARGREQYF
TRBD1 | TRBJ2-1 | TRBV7-2 | many | TGTGCCAGCAGCTTAAGGGGACAGATTTCCTACAATGAGCAGTTCTTC | CASSLRGQISYNEQFF
TRBD2 | TRBJ2-1 | TRBV7-9 | few | TGTGCCAGCAGCGCCGTAAGCGGGAGCTTAACTTTTGACAATGAGCAGTTCTTC | CASSAVSGSLTFDNEQFF
TRBD2 | TRBJ2-3 | TRBV6-1 | - | TGTGCCAGCAGCGTACGGGGACTAGGCGGGGATACGCAGTATTTT | CASSVRGLGGDTQYF
- | TRBJ2-5 | TRBV9 | many | TGTGCCAGCAGCGTAGGTCGTCACATCCAAGAGACCCAGTACTTC | CASSVGRHIQETQYF
- | TRBJ2-3 | TRBV2 | many | TGTGCCAGCAGCGCTAGTGGAGATACGCAGTATTTT | CASSASGDTQYF
- | TRBJ2-1 | TRBV6-1 | few | TGTGCCAGCACCGGCGGCGGGTACAATGAGCAGTTCTTC | CASTGGGYNEQFF
TRBD2 | TRBJ2-1 | TRBV13 | many | TGTGCCGGAGCACGGCGGGAGAACGATGAGCAGTTCTTC | CAGARRENDEQFF
- | TRBJ1-1 | TRBV28 | many | TGTGCCAGCAGTTTGGTCGGGGACCCATCGAACACTGAAGCTTTCTTT | CASSLVGDPSNTEAFF
- | TRBJ2-5 | TRBV11-2 | many | TGTGCCAGCAGCTTTGAGGCGGGATTGGCAGAGACCCAGTACTTC | CASSFEAGLAETQYF
- | TRBJ2-1 | TRBV6-5 | many | TGTGCCAGCAGTTACTCGCCCGGGCTGGTCAATGAGCAGTTCTTC | CASSYSPGLVNEQFF
- | TRBJ1-5 | TRBV19 | - | TGTGCCAGTGCCCTTAGAACAGGTAATCAGCCCCAGCATTTT | CASALRTGNQPQHF
- | TRBJ1-2 | TRBV28 | many | TGTGCCAGCAGTTTTCAGGCAGGGCTGAACTATGGCTACACCTTC | CASSFQAGLNYGYTF
- | TRBJ1-2 | TRBV28 | many | TGTGCCAGCAGTAACTTAAACTATGGCTACACCTTC | CASSNLNYGYTF
TRBD2 | TRBJ2-1 | TRBV12-3/TRBV12-4 | few | TGTGCCAGCAGTTCAAAAGCGGGAGGCGGCAATGAGCAGTTCTTC | CASSSKAGGGNEQFF
- | TRBJ2-2 | TRBV9 | - | TGTGCCAGCAGCGGGTTAGCGAACACCGGGGAGCTGTTTTTT | CASSGLANTGELFF
TRBD1 | TRBJ1-1 | TRBV19 | many | TGTGCCAGCAGTTCAGGGGGCACTGAAGCTTTCTTT | CASSSGGTEAFF
TRBD2 | TRBJ2-7 | TRBV2 | many | TGTGCCAGCGGACTTAAGCGGGAGCTCGAGCAGTACTTC | CASGLKRELEQYF
- | TRBJ2-2 | TRBV29-1 | many | TGCAGCGCCAGGGATCGCGGAAGCGCCGGGGAGCTGTTTTTT | CSARDRGSAGELFF
TRBD1 | TRBJ2-3 | TRBV30 | - | TGTGCCTGGAGCGGAAGCGGGACAGGGTTCACAGATACGCAGTATTTT | CAWSGSGTGFTDTQYF
- | TRBJ2-2 | TRBV10-3 | many | TGTGCCATCAGTGGTCTAGCGAATACCGGGGAGCTGTTTTTT | CAISGLANTGELFF
- | TRBJ2-3 | TRBV28 | - | TGTGCCAGCAGCCACTACCATAGCACAGATACGCAGTATTTT | CASSHYHSTDTQYF
- | TRBJ2-1 | TRBV10-3 | - | TGTGCCATCAGTGAGTTGGATGAGCAGTTCTTC | CAISELDEQFF
- | TRBJ2-6 | TRBV3-1 | many | TGTGCCAGCAGCCAAGGGGGCGGCTCTGGGGCCAACGTCCTGACTTTC | CASSQGGGSGANVLTF
- | TRBJ2-3 | TRBV10-3 | few | TGTGCCATCAAGGGCCAAAGCACAGATACGCAGTATTTT | CAIKGQSTDTQYF
TRBD1 | TRBJ1-1 | TRBV20-1 | many | TGCAGCCCACAACAGGGGCGCACTGAAGCTTTCTTT | CSPQQGRTEAFF
TRBD1 | TRBJ2-7 | TRBV27 | - | TGTGCCAGCAGCGGCACAGGGGCTTCGTGGGAGCAGTACTTC | CASSGTGASWEQYF
TRBD1 | TRBJ2-1 | TRBV7-3 | - | TGCGCCAGCAGCCCGGCTCGACAGGGGTACAATGAGCAGTTCTTC | CASSPARQGYNEQFF
TRBD2 | TRBJ2-5 | TRBV10-2 | once | TGCGCCAGCACCGGACTAGCGGGAGAAGAGACCCAGTACTTC | CASTGLAGEETQYF
TRBD2 | TRBJ2-3 | TRBV7-9 | many | TGTGCCAGCAGCTTAGGCCTAGCGGGAGTGAAAGATACGCAGTATTTT | CASSLGLAGVKDTQYF
- | TRBJ2-2 | TRBV28 | many | TGTGCCAGCAGTTTAGTCGCGGGAAACACCGGGGAGCTGTTTTTT | CASSLVAGNTGELFF
TRBD2 | TRBJ2-7 | TRBV7-2 | many | TGTGCCAGCAGCTCTACCGGGACTAGGTTCGAGCAGTACTTC | CASSSTGTRFEQYF
TRBD1 | TRBJ2-7 | TRBV4-1 | - | TGCGCCAGCAGCCAAAGCAACAGGGGAAGAAACGAGCAGTACTTC | CASSQSNRGRNEQYF
- | TRBJ1-2 | TRBV6-1 | few | TGTGCCAGCAGTGAAGCGCTGGGGTATGGCTACACCTTC | CASSEALGYGYTF
- | TRBJ2-1 | TRBV7-2 | many | TGTGCCAGCCGGCTAGCTGGTAGCTCCTACAATGAGCAGTTCTTC | CASRLAGSSYNEQFF
- | TRBJ1-3 | TRBV7-2 | few | TGTGCCAGCAGCCCCCGGGCCCTTTCTGGAAACACCATATATTTT | CASSPRALSGNTIYF
TRBD1 | TRBJ2-1 | TRBV6-2/TRBV6-3 | few | TGTGCCAGCGGGACAGTCTACAATGAGCAGTTCTTC | CASGTVYNEQFF
TRBD1 | TRBJ2-7 | TRBV6-1 | - | TGTGCCAGCAGGGCACAGGGGCTCTCCTACGAGCAGTACTTC | CASRAQGLSYEQYF
- | TRBJ2-4 | TRBV20-1 | - | TGCAGTGCTAGTCGGGGTGAGGTCAAAAACATTCAGTACTTC | CSASRGEVKNIQYF